This T cell receptor (beta chain) was sequenced for a study of shared clonotypes between healthy human individuals. Overall study: CD4 naive cells filled three plates per donor, CD4 memory three, CD8 naive two and CD8 memory one. Study-wide points: The generation probabilities recorded for non-shared clonotypes fell below those of clonotypes shared by all four donors.

As to this clone: Its antigen is unknown.

The repertoire was sequenced with immunoSEQ multiplex PCR; TCRdb's copy has only in-frame clones and lacks some. The sample holds millions of clones, roughly 96% seen once. The CDR3 is made up of 15 amino acids. The J segment lost 5 bases and the V segment lost 5 bases, leaving 10 bases of the junction unmatched. CDR1 and CDR2 from the germline V gene are LNHDA and SQIVND (reference sequence). This TCR came from a man between 18 and 29 years old in good health. The sequencing input was naive CD4+ T cells sorted from blood. Subset meaning: CD45RA+ positively selected. J is TRBJ2-5 and V is TRBV19; 8 bases agree with TRBD1. The CDR3 DNA follows: TGTGCCAGTAGTCCGGACAGGGCAGGGAGGGAGACCCAGTACTTC. It specifies CASSPDRAGRETQYF.